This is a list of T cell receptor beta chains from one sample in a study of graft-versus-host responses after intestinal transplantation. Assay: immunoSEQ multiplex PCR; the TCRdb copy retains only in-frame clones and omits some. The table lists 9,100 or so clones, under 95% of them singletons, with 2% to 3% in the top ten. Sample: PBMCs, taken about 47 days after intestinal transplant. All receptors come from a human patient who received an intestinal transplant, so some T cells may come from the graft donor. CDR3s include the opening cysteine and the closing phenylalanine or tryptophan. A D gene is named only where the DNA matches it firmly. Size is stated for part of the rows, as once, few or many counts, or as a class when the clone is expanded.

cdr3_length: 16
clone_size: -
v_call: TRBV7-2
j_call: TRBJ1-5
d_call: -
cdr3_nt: TGTGCCAGCAGCGATGCGGACCAAGAAAGCAATCAGCCCCAGCATTTT
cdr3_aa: CASSDADQESNQPQHF

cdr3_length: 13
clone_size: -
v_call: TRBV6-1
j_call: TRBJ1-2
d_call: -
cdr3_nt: TGTGCCAGCCGGAAAAGGGTTAATCTGTGGTACACCTTC
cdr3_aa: CASRKRVNLWYTF

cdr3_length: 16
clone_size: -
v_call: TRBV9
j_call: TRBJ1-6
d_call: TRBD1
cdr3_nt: TGTGCCAGCAGCGTAGGAAGGGACAGAGCTAATTCACCCCTCCACTTT
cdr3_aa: CASSVGRDRANSPLHF

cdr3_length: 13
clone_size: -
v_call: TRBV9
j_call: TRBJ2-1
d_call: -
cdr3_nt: TGTGCCAGCAGCGCCGGGACTTTCGATGAGCAGTTCTTC
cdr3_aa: CASSAGTFDEQFF

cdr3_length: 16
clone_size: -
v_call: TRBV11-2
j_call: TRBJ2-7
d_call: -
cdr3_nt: TGTGCCAGCACCACCCGGGGGGGGACAGGCTACTACGAGCAGTACTTC
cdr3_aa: CASTTRGGTGYYEQYF

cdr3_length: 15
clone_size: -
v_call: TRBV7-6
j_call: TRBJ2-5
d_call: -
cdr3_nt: TGTGCCAGCAGCCGACTCGGGATCGTCCAAGAGACCCAGTACTTC
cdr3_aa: CASSRLGIVQETQYF

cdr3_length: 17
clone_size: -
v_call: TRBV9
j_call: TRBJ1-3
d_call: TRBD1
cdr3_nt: TGTGCCAGCAGCCCAAGGGACAGGGGCAATTCTGGAAACACCATATATTTT
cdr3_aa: CASSPRDRGNSGNTIYF

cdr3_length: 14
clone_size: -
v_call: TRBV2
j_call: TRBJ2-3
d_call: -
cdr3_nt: TGTGCCAGCTTCGGTGGGCAGAGCACAGATACGCAGTATTTT
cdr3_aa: CASFGGQSTDTQYF

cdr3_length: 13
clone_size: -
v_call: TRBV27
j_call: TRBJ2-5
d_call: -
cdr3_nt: TGTGCCAGCAGTTTATCAACGGTCGAGACCCAGTACTTC
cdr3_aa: CASSLSTVETQYF

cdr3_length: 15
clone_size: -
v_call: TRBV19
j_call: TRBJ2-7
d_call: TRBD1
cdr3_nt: TGTGCCAGTAGGTCCCGGGACAGTCCACACTACGAGCAGTACTTC
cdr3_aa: CASRSRDSPHYEQYF

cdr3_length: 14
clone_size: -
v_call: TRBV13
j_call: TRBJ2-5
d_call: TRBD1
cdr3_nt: TGTGCCAGCAGCGCCCCCAGGGGGAGAGAGACCCAGTACTTC
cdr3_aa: CASSAPRGRETQYF

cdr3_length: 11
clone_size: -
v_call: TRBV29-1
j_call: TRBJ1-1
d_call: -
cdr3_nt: TGCAGCGTTGTTTGGAACACTGAAGCTTTCTTT
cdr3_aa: CSVVWNTEAFF

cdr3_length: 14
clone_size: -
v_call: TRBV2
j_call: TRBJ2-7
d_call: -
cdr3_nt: TGTGCCAGCAGAACAGAGGGTTCCTCCTACGAGCAGTACTTC
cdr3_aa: CASRTEGSSYEQYF

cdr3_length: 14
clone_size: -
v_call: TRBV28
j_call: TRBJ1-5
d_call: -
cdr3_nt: TGTGCCAGCGGAGTGGGGGTACGCAATCAGCCCCAGCATTTT
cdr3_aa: CASGVGVRNQPQHF

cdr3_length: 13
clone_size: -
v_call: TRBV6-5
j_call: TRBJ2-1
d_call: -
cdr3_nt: TGTGCCAGCAGCTACAAAGGAGCCGGGCAGCAGTTCTTC
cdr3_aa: CASSYKGAGQQFF

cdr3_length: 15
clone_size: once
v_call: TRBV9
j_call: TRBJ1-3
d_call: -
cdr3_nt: TGTGCCAGCAGCGTAGAATTGGAGCCTGGAAACACCATATATTTT
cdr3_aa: CASSVELEPGNTIYF

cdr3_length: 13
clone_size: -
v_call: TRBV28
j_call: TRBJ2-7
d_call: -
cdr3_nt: TGTGCCAGCAGTTTTAGTGGGGCCTACGAGCAGTACTTC
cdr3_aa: CASSFSGAYEQYF

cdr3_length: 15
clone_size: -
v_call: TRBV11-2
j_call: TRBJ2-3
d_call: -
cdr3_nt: TGTGCCAGCAGCGCTTGGGTGAGGCACACAGATACGCAGTATTTT
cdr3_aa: CASSAWVRHTDTQYF